This is a list of T cell receptor beta chains from one sample in a study of T cell repertoires in aging, cancer and after chemotherapy. TCRdb passed the multiplex PCR reads through MiXCR, listing each CDR3 protein once. The table shows over 3,000 distinct CDR3 sequences, with around 26% occurring only once. The sequencing input was blood. Every receptor here comes from a human donor with a solid tumor. Each CDR3 is given with its conserved first and last residue. The D gene is left open where the match is weak. For some rows the clone size is stated as once, few or many, or as a class when expanded; others skip it.

TRBJ1-4 NA NA TRBV4-3 CASSPALTNEKLFF TGCGCCAGCAGCCCAGCGTTAACTAATGAAAAACTGTTTTTT
TRBJ2-6 NA NA TRBV6-2/TRBV6-3 CASSPAPGANVLTF TGTGCCAGCAGTCCAGCACCTGGGGCCAACGTCCTGACTTTC
TRBJ2-5 NA NA TRBV7-6 CASSSPFRQGGETQYF TGTGCCAGCAGCTCCCCTTTTCGACAGGGAGGGGAGACCCAGTACTTC
TRBJ1-1 NA NA TRBV14 CASSQEILTEAFF TGTGCCAGCAGCCAAGAAATCTTAACTGAAGCTTTCTTT
TRBJ1-1 NA NA TRBV30 CAWKGDGTNTEAFF TGTGCCTGGAAGGGAGATGGGACGAACACTGAAGCTTTCTTT
TRBJ1-4 TRBD1 NA TRBV24-1 CATSDRTGTVGRREKLFF TGTGCCACCAGTGATCGGACAGGAACAGTGGGAAGGCGGGAAAAACTGTTTTTT
TRBJ1-2 NA NA TRBV5-4 CASRPDGQEPYGYTF TGTGCCAGCAGGCCCGACGGGCAGGAGCCATATGGCTACACCTTC
TRBJ2-3 NA few TRBV7-2 CASTSTDTQYF TGTGCCAGCACGAGCACAGATACGCAGTATTTT
TRBJ1-2 NA few TRBV13 CASSLGGSGYTF TGTGCCAGCAGCTTAGGCGGATCTGGCTACACCTTC
TRBJ1-5 NA few TRBV12-3/TRBV12-4 CASRPQGNQPQHF TGTGCCAGCAGGCCCCAGGGAAATCAGCCCCAGCATTTT
TRBJ2-7 TRBD1 large TRBV7-2 CASSPTGSEQYF TGTGCCAGCAGCCCGACAGGGAGCGAGCAGTACTTC
TRBJ2-5 NA NA TRBV27 CASGNREETQYF TGTGCCAGCGGTAACAGGGAAGAGACCCAGTACTTC
TRBJ2-1 NA few TRBV19 CASRQAGLYNEQFF TGTGCCAGCCGCCAGGCGGGACTCTACAATGAGCAGTTCTTC
TRBJ1-2 NA large TRBV29-1 CSVEASNYGYTF TGCAGCGTTGAGGCTTCTAACTATGGCTACACCTTC
TRBJ2-5 NA medium-sized TRBV29-1 CSVVGTSQETQYF TGCAGCGTTGTAGGGACATCCCAAGAGACCCAGTACTTC
TRBJ2-7 NA medium-sized TRBV19 CASSIVMTAPYEQYF TGTGCCAGTAGTATAGTGATGACAGCCCCCTACGAGCAGTACTTC
TRBJ1-6 NA NA TRBV7-9 CASSSGNSPLHF TGTGCCAGCAGCAGTGGTAATTCACCCCTCCACTTT
TRBJ2-7 NA medium-sized TRBV6-5 CASSSILSGSYEQYF TGTGCCAGCAGTTCAATACTTAGCGGTTCCTACGAGCAGTACTTC
TRBJ2-6 NA few TRBV20-1 CSAQTGRAGANVLTF TGCAGTGCCCAAACAGGGAGAGCTGGGGCCAACGTCCTGACTTTC
TRBJ2-5 NA medium-sized TRBV30 CAWSVGSTGGETQYF TGTGCCTGGAGTGTTGGCTCCACGGGGGGCGAGACCCAGTACTTC
TRBJ2-7 TRBD1 NA TRBV4-2 CASSQWTGDYEQYF TGCGCCAGCAGCCAATGGACAGGGGACTACGAGCAGTACTTC
TRBJ1-1 NA NA TRBV19 CASHLDTSNTEAFF TGTGCCAGCCACCTGGACACCTCGAACACTGAAGCTTTCTTT